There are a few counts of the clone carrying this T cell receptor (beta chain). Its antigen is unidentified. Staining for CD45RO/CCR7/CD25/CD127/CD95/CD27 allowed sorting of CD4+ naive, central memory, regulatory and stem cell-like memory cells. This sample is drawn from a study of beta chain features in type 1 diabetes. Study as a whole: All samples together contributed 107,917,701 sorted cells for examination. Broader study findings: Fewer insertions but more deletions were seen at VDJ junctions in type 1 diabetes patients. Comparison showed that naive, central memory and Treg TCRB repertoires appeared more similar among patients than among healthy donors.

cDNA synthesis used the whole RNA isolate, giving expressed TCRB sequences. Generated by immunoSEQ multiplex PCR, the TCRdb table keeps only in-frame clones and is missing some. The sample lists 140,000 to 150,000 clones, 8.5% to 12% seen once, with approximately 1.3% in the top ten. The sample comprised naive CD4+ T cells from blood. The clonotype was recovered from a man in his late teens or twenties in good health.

CDR3 sequence reads: CASSSSTTGEKETQYF. The CDR3, as DNA: TGTGCCAGCAGCTCCTCAACGACAGGGGAAAAAGAGACCCAGTACTTC. The chain joins TRBV7-2 to TRBJ2-5; TRBD1 agrees at 8 bases. The CDR3 extends over 16 amino acids. The germline V gene has CDR1 SGHTA and CDR2 FQGNSA. V lost 4 bases to trimming and J lost 3 bases; unmatched junction nucleotides: 10.